The 17 T cell receptor beta chains below all came from one sample that was sequenced in a study of T cells in pancreatic ductal adenocarcinoma. No neoadjuvant therapy was given to the selected pancreatic ductal adenocarcinoma patients before their surgery. Using immunoSEQ multiplex PCR, the repertoire was profiled, and TCRdb retains in-frame clones only, with some absent. Of roughly 100,000 clones listed, about 96% were seen once; the top ten hold roughly 3.1%. Sequencing used PBMCs. The receptors shown here come from a human donor with pancreatic ductal adenocarcinoma.

The chain has TRBV7-2 and TRBJ1-5, with D unclear. Trimming took off 1 base at V and 5 bases at J, with 12 bases between the two ends. Germline V gene sequence: CDR1 SGHTA, CDR2 FQGNSA. This CDR3 spans 15 amino acids. CDR3 nucleotide sequence: TGTGCCAGCAGCTTAGATGGTGCCAGTCATCAGCCCCAGCATTTT. Translating it yields CASSLDGASHQPQHF.

The chain uses TRBV6-1 and TRBJ1-2, with D possibly matching TRBD1 (5 bases). Trimming cost V 0 bases and J 8 bases, with 13 bases left between them. CDR3 length: 14 residues. The germline V gene has CDR1 MNHNS and CDR2 SASEGT. Here the CDR3 reads CASSEAGQGGGYTF. The CDR3 DNA reads as TGTGCCAGCAGTGAAGCGGGTCAGGGAGGGGGCTACACCTTC.

The rearrangement links TRBV19 to TRBJ1-2, with TRBD1 matching over 7 bases. Germline CDR1 and CDR2: LNHDA and SQIVND (reference sequence). Trimming removed 6 bases from V and 8 bases from J; junction bases left unmatched: 12. The CDR3 loop spans 14 amino acids. The CDR3 bases are TGTGCCAGTAGCTCTACAGGGGCCCAGGCCGGCTACACCTTC. Translating it yields CASSSTGAQAGYTF.

This clone was seen a single time. The chain couples TRBV4-1 to TRBJ2-3, with 8 bases aligning to TRBD2. CDR3 size: 17 residues. The trim removed 0 bases at V and 2 bases at J, leaving 7 bases unmatched. Germline V lookup: CDR1 MGHRA, CDR2 YSYEKL. The CDR3 protein is CASSQDSLAGLTDTQYF. The DNA for the CDR3 is TGCGCCAGCAGCCAAGACTCGCTAGCGGGCCTCACAGATACGCAGTATTTT.

This rearrangement joins TRBV27 to TRBJ2-7, with TRBD2 as a possible D gene (5 bases). The CDR3 contains 14 residues. Germline CDR1 is MNHEY and CDR2 is SMNVEV (reference sequence). Trimming removed 7 bases from V and 2 bases from J, with 15 bases in between. The CDR3 sequence: CASKRLANPYEQYF. CDR3 nucleotide sequence: TGTGCCAGCAAGAGGTTAGCGAACCCCTACGAGCAGTACTTC.

The chain joins TRBV6-5 to TRBJ1-2; unclear D gene. From germline, CDR1 is MNHEY and CDR2 SVGAGI. This CDR3 spans 15 amino acids. V gave up 2 bases and J gave up 0 bases, with 10 bases separating them. CDR3 loop: CASSYAALANYGYTF. The CDR3 nucleotides are TGTGCCAGCAGTTACGCGGCCTTAGCTAACTATGGCTACACCTTC.

In DNA form, the CDR3 reads TGTGCCAGCAGCGTAGGAATCGGGGAGGGGGGGGAAGAGACCCAGTACTTC. Protein sequence: CASSVGIGEGGEETQYF. The chain combines TRBV9 with TRBJ2-5, with a possible D match to TRBD2 (7 bases). The germline V and J ends were trimmed by 0 bases and 3 bases, with 18 bases remaining between them. The CDR3 has 17 residues. The germline V gene has CDR1 SGDLS and CDR2 YYNGEE.

This clone was counted once. V and J are TRBV6-1 and TRBJ1-2, with unresolved D. Germline CDR1 MNHNS, CDR2 SASEGT. Trimming shortened V by 5 bases and J by 0 bases, and 7 bases separated the two germline ends. This CDR3 is 13 amino acids long. In DNA, the CDR3 is TGTGCCAGCAGTCACGAGACTAACTATGGCTACACCTTC. This gives the protein CASSHETNYGYTF.

The chain has TRBV6-5 and TRBJ2-7; 7 bases are a match to TRBD1. Trimming at V came to 6 bases and at J to 4 bases, leaving 6 bases not matched to a gene. This CDR3 is 13 amino acids long. Germline values: CDR1 MNHEY, CDR2 SVGAGI. CDR3 DNA sequence: TGTGCCAGCAGACCGGGACAGCGGTACGAGCAGTACTTC. The encoded protein is CASRPGQRYEQYF.

This sequence joins TRBV7-9 and TRBJ2-7, with D possibly TRBD2 on 5 matching bases. Germline values: CDR1 SEHNR, CDR2 FQNEAQ (reference sequence). This CDR3 comprises 16 residues. Trimming removed 1 base from V and 2 bases from J, with 15 bases in between. The CDR3 loop reads CASSLVVAGPAYEQYF. Written as DNA, the CDR3 is TGTGCCAGCAGCTTAGTCGTTGCGGGTCCAGCCTACGAGCAGTACTTC. The full variable domain, with the rest looked up from reference TRBV7-9 and TRBJ2-7, is DTGVSQNPRHKITKRGQNVTFRCDPISEHNRLYWYRQTLGQGPEFLTYFQNEAQLEKSRLLSDRFSAERPKGSFSTLEIQRTEQGDSAMYLCASSLVVAGPAYEQYFGPGTRLTVT.

The chain links TRBV6-1 to TRBJ2-2; TRBD2 is a possible D gene (6 bases). Trimming removed 3 bases from V and 5 bases from J, with 7 bases in between. In germline, CDR1 is MNHNS, CDR2 SASEGT. CDR3 length equals 13 residues. CDR3 in DNA: TGTGCCAGCAGTGACGGGGGTACCGGGGAGCTGTTTTTT. Protein product: CASSDGGTGELFF.

This clone was detected once. The genes are TRBV9 and TRBJ2-5, with 8 bases fitting TRBD1. The CDR3 contains 16 residues. Per the germline V gene, CDR1 is SGDLS and CDR2 is YYNGEE. J lost 5 bases, V lost 3 bases, and 12 bases had no gene match. Here the CDR3 reads CASSAKPRTGWETQYF. CDR3 sequence (DNA): TGTGCCAGCAGCGCCAAACCGCGGACAGGGTGGGAGACCCAGTACTTC.

The chain joins TRBV28 to TRBJ2-1; maybe TRBD2 (6 bases). Germline V gene lookup returns CDR1 MDHEN and CDR2 SYDVKM. This CDR3 spans 13 amino acids. V was cut by 5 bases and J by 2 bases, with 7 bases left in between. As DNA, the CDR3 is TGTGCCAGCAGTCGCGGGACCTACAATGAGCAGTTCTTC. As protein: CASSRGTYNEQFF.

This clone came up once. The chain uses TRBV19 and TRBJ2-7; 7 nucleotides agree with TRBD2. Trimming at V came to 3 bases and at J to 3 bases, leaving 5 bases not matched to a gene. Germline assignment: CDR1 LNHDA and CDR2 SQIVND (reference sequence). There are 14 residues in the CDR3. CDR3 amino acids: CASSIQGLYYEQYF. The CDR3, as DNA: TGTGCCAGTAGTATCCAGGGACTATACTACGAGCAGTACTTC. Together with reference TRBV19 and TRBJ2-7, the CDR3 gives the full variable domain: DGGITQSPKYLFRKEGQNVTLSCEQNLNHDAMYWYRQDPGQGLRLIYYSQIVNDFQKGDIAEGYSVSREKKESFPLTVTSAQKNPTAFYLCASSIQGLYYEQYFGPGTRLTVT.

The chain joins TRBV27 to TRBJ1-3; D might be TRBD1 (6 bases). The CDR3 is 15 amino acids. Germline CDR1 is MNHEY and CDR2 is SMNVEV (reference sequence). Deletions cut 4 bases from V and 1 base from J, with 11 bases between. CDR3 coding DNA: TGTGCCAGCAGTTCCAAACAGGGATCTGGAAACACCATATATTTT. It codes for CASSSKQGSGNTIYF.

This clone showed up just once. The chain recombines TRBV30 with TRBJ2-1; D possibly corresponds to TRBD1 (6 bases). Trimming stripped 2 bases from V and 10 bases from J, with 12 bases between. The CDR3 is made up of 12 amino acids. The germline V gene encodes CDR1 GTSNPN and CDR2 SVGIG (reference sequence). The CDR3 loop reads CAWSRLDREQFF. The CDR3 region has the DNA TGTGCCTGGAGTCGACTTGACAGGGAGCAGTTCTTC. The whole variable domain, remainder taken from reference TRBV30 and TRBJ2-1, is SQTIHQWPATLVQPVGSPLSLECTVEGTSNPNLYWYRQAAGRGLQLLFYSVGIGQISSEVPQNLSASRPQDRQFILSSKKLLLSDSGFYLCAWSRLDREQFFGPGTRLTVL.

The chain employs TRBV28 and TRBJ2-7; 11 nucleotides line up with TRBD2. This CDR3 has 14 residues. V trimming: 6 bases; J trimming: 3 bases; junction bases outside the gene matches: 4. Germline V gene sequence: CDR1 MDHEN, CDR2 SYDVKM. DNA for the CDR3: TGTGCCAGCAGCACCGGGACTAGCGGCTACGAGCAGTACTTC. This encodes CASSTGTSGYEQYF.